The source of this T cell receptor beta chain is a study of response to subunit inactivated influenza vaccine (dated by TCRdb to the late 2010s). Notes on the research overall: Deep quantitative profiling of the T cell receptor repertoire was used in the study to follow responses to a trivalent subunit inactivated influenza vaccine. On the study overall, not on this receptor specifically: According to the authors, only a limited number of new T cells may be recruited by each seasonal influenza vaccination.

The library came from RT-PCR. These reads were obtained on an Illumina HiSeq 2500. TCRdb ran its own pipeline on the public reads, namely fastp trimming at Q25 and MiXCR clone calling, and kept in-frame beta chains. Rows matching on CDR3 protein sequence are summarized as one entry with the most common DNA and genes. For this sample there are 650,000 to 850,000 distinct CDR3 sequences; about 15% appear just once. Less than 9% of the sample belongs to the ten largest clones. A few counts support this clonotype. Which antigen it targets is not known. Base quality data are lacking; no much larger clone is found one base away. Specimen: PBMCs from blood, collected less than 15 days before vaccination. This receptor was obtained from a man aged 45 to 65 who received an inactivated influenza vaccine. Donor details come from another sample of the same person, matched by shared clones.

CDR3 protein: CASSFIWGRRDNSPLHF. The bases read TGTGCCAGCAGTTTCATATGGGGCAGGAGGGATAATTCACCCCTCCACTTT. Recombination connected TRBV28 to TRBJ1-6; matching of 5 bases hints at TRBD1 as the D gene. Based on the germline V gene, the CDR1 and CDR2 sequences are MDHEN and SYDVKM. V drops 3 bases and J drops 5 bases, leaving 17 bases in between. The CDR3 runs 17 residues from the cysteine to the phenylalanine. The kept DNA is CDR3 alone, 51 bases in frame from the first base. This CDR3, with the reference TRBV28 and TRBJ1-6 proteins standing in past its ends, gives the full variable domain DVKVTQSSRYLVKRTGEKVFLECVQDMDHENMFWYRQDPGLGLRLIYFSYDVKMKEKGDIPEGYSVSREKKERFSLILESASTNQTSMYLCASSFIWGRRDNSPLHFGNGTRLTVT.